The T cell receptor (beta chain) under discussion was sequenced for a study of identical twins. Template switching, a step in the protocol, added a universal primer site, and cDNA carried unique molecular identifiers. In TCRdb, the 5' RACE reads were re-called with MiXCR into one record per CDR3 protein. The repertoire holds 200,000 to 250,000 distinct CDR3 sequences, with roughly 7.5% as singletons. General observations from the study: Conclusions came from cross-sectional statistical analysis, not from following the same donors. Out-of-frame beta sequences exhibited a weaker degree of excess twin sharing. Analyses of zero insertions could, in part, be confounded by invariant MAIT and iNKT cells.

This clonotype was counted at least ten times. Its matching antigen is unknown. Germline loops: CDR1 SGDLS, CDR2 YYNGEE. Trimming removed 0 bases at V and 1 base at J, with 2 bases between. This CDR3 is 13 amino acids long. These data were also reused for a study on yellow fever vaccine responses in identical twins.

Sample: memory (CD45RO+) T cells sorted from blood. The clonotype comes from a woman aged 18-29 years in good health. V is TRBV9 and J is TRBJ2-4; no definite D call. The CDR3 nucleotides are TGTGCCAGCAGCGTAGGGGCCAAAAACATTCAGTACTTC. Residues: CASSVGAKNIQYF.